This is a list of T cell receptor beta chains from one sample in a study of T cell responses to AZD1222 COVID-19 vaccine. Produced via immunoSEQ multiplex PCR; TCRdb's table is partial and in-frame only. The data contain roughly 120,000 clones, more than 85% of them singletons. Sequencing was performed on peripheral blood, taken 28 days after the second AZD1222 dose. The receptors stem from an adult who received the AZD1222 COVID-19 vaccine. Each CDR3 is given with its conserved first and last residue. Each record gives: clone size, V gene, J gene, D gene, CDR3 protein, CDR3 DNA. D genes are given only for firm matches. Only part of the rows carry a size: once, few, many, or a class if the clone is expanded.

>-|TRBV5-1|TRBJ1-2|TRBD1
CASSADRDNYGYTF
TGCGCCAGCAGCGCGGACAGGGACAACTATGGCTACACCTTC
>-|TRBV7-8|TRBJ2-7|-
CASSPHMGRDNEQYF
TGTGCCAGCAGCCCTCATATGGGTAGGGACAACGAGCAGTACTTC
>-|TRBV4-2|TRBJ2-7|-
CASSRDKGGGSRSYEQYF
TGTGCCAGCAGCCGTGATAAGGGAGGCGGGTCCAGGAGCTACGAGCAGTACTTC
>-|TRBV6-1|TRBJ1-5|-
CASSEIGVDQPQHF
TGTGCCAGCAGTGAAATTGGGGTCGATCAGCCCCAGCATTTT
>-|TRBV30|TRBJ1-1|-
CAWSVRANTEAFF
TGTGCCTGGAGTGTTCGAGCGAACACTGAAGCTTTCTTT
>-|TRBV11-2|TRBJ2-3|TRBD2
CASSLTGTSGVASTDTQYF
TGTGCCAGCAGCCTAACCGGGACTAGCGGGGTAGCTAGCACAGATACGCAGTATTTT
>-|TRBV13|TRBJ1-5|-
CASSFGPNQPQHF
TGTGCCAGCAGCTTCGGGCCCAATCAGCCCCAGCATTTT
>-|TRBV4-1|TRBJ2-1|TRBD2
CASSGPRGGSYNEQFF
TGCGCCAGCAGTGGACCACGGGGGGGCTCCTACAATGAGCAGTTCTTC
>once|TRBV9|TRBJ2-7|-
CASSVGSGPHSYEQYF
TGTGCCAGCAGCGTGGGGTCGGGGCCCCATTCCTACGAGCAGTACTTC
>-|TRBV4-1|TRBJ1-1|-
CASSQMLLMGAFF
TGCGCCAGCAGCCAAATGCTCCTTATGGGAGCTTTCTTT
>-|TRBV7-2|TRBJ1-6|-
CASSLPLRNSPLHF
TGTGCCAGCAGCCTACCCCTTAGGAATTCACCCCTCCACTTT
>-|TRBV7-3|TRBJ2-1|-
CASSSGLVGYNEQFF
TGTGCCAGCAGCTCGGGGTTGGTGGGCTACAATGAGCAGTTCTTC
>once|TRBV6-2/TRBV6-3|TRBJ2-1|TRBD2
CASSSLAGGEQFF
TGTGCCAGCAGTTCGCTAGCGGGAGGGGAGCAGTTCTTC
>-|TRBV27|TRBJ1-2|TRBD1
CASSGQGAYGYTF
TGTGCCAGCAGTGGACAGGGGGCCTATGGCTACACCTTC
>-|TRBV7-9|TRBJ1-2|TRBD1
CASSRNVRDRKFSNYGYTF
TGTGCCAGCAGCAGAAATGTCAGGGACAGGAAATTTTCTAACTATGGCTACACCTTC
>once|TRBV7-9|TRBJ1-2|-
CASSLAAAYGYTF
TGTGCCAGCAGCTTAGCCGCGGCCTATGGCTACACCTTC
>once|TRBV4-3|TRBJ1-3|TRBD1
CASSQDFNRGAGNTIYF
TGCGCCAGCAGCCAAGATTTTAACAGGGGCGCTGGAAACACCATATATTTT
>once|TRBV9|TRBJ2-3|TRBD2
CASSVVGSGSADTQYF
TGTGCCAGCAGCGTAGTGGGTAGCGGGAGCGCAGATACGCAGTATTTT
>-|TRBV27|TRBJ1-5|-
CASSFRSMGQPQHF
TGTGCCAGCAGTTTTAGGTCTATGGGTCAGCCCCAGCATTTT
>once|TRBV6-5|TRBJ1-4|-
CASSYSGGSNEKLFF
TGTGCCAGCAGTTACTCGGGGGGTTCTAATGAAAAACTGTTTTTT
>once|TRBV12-3/TRBV12-4|TRBJ2-5|-
CASSLGQGETQYF
TGTGCCAGCAGTCTCGGTCAGGGGGAGACCCAGTACTTC
>-|TRBV2|TRBJ2-7|TRBD1
CASSYRDRAVEQYF
TGTGCCAGCAGTTACCGGGACAGGGCGGTCGAGCAGTACTTC
>once|TRBV7-8|TRBJ1-4|-
CASAKGLTNEKLFF
TGTGCCAGTGCCAAAGGGTTGACTAATGAAAAACTGTTTTTT
>-|TRBV4-1|TRBJ1-1|TRBD1
CASSQNPGTGLGSTEAFF
TGCGCCAGCAGCCAAAACCCCGGGACAGGGTTAGGTAGCACTGAAGCTTTCTTT
>-|TRBV6-5|TRBJ2-5|-
CASSSPGTPQGTQYF
TGTGCCAGCAGTTCCCCCGGGACTCCTCAAGGGACCCAATACTTC
>-|TRBV19|TRBJ1-6|-
CASSIGSYNSPLHF
TGTGCCAGTAGTATCGGGTCCTATAATTCACCCCTCCACTTT
>-|TRBV4-3|TRBJ2-5|-
CASSQDSWKETQYF
TGCGCCAGCAGCCAAGATTCCTGGAAAGAGACCCAGTACTTC
>-|TRBV9|TRBJ1-5|-
CASSVDNRPNQPQHF
TGTGCCAGCAGCGTAGATAACAGGCCCAATCAGCCCCAGCATTTT
>-|TRBV5-1|TRBJ2-7|-
CASSLQNNYEQYF
TGCGCCAGCAGCCTGCAGAACAACTACGAGCAGTACTTC
>-|TRBV18|TRBJ2-3|-
CASSPGTDTQYF
TGTGCCAGCTCACCGGGCACAGATACGCAGTATTTT
>-|TRBV7-6|TRBJ2-2|TRBD2
CASSLEAAGEFGGELFF
TGTGCCAGCAGCTTAGAGGCCGCGGGAGAGTTTGGCGGGGAGCTGTTTTTT
>-|TRBV7-9|TRBJ1-1|-
CASSSSRGTEAFF
TGTGCCAGCAGCTCTTCGCGGGGCACTGAAGCTTTCTTT
>-|TRBV5-1|TRBJ2-7|-
CASSLRLGPYEQYF
TGCGCCAGCAGCTTGAGGTTGGGCCCCTACGAGCAGTACTTC
>-|TRBV7-2|TRBJ1-5|-
CASSLEPGNQPQHF
TGTGCCAGCAGCTTAGAACCGGGCAATCAGCCCCAGCATTTT
>-|TRBV5-1|TRBJ2-1|-
CASSLARGGQFF
TGCGCCAGCAGCTTGGCCAGGGGTGGGCAGTTCTTC
>-|TRBV4-3|TRBJ2-2|-
CASSQDKARGGELFF
TGCGCCAGCAGCCAAGATAAAGCTAGGGGCGGGGAGCTGTTTTTT
>-|TRBV2|TRBJ1-1|-
CASSEVGFAFF
TGTGCCAGCAGTGAAGTAGGGTTTGCTTTCTTT
>-|TRBV10-2|TRBJ1-2|-
CASSGETHGYTF
TGCGCCAGCAGCGGGGAGACCCATGGCTACACCTTC
>-|TRBV18|TRBJ2-2|TRBD1
CASSLDVGTANTGELFF
TGTGCCAGCTCACTGGATGTTGGGACAGCGAACACCGGGGAGCTGTTTTTT
>-|TRBV7-9|TRBJ1-2|-
CASSLISLGYGYTF
TGTGCCAGCAGCTTAATCTCCCTGGGCTATGGCTACACCTTC
>-|TRBV4-2|TRBJ2-3|TRBD2
CASSQVASGPSTDTQYF
TGTGCCAGCAGCCAAGTGGCTAGCGGGCCTAGCACAGATACGCAGTATTTT
>-|TRBV18|TRBJ1-1|-
CASSDGQNTEAFF
TGTGCCAGCTCTGATGGACAGAACACTGAAGCTTTCTTT
>-|TRBV5-8|TRBJ1-2|TRBD1
CASSLVHGTGMSWYGYTF
TGTGCCAGCAGCTTGGTTCACGGGACAGGGATGAGTTGGTATGGCTACACCTTC
>-|TRBV5-1|TRBJ1-1|-
CASSPVSTVGAFF
TGCGCCAGCAGCCCCGTATCGACAGTTGGAGCTTTCTTT
>-|TRBV7-2|TRBJ2-3|TRBD1
CASSRLDRGTTDTQYF
TGTGCCAGCAGCCGCCTGGACAGGGGAACCACAGATACGCAGTATTTT
>-|TRBV7-6|TRBJ2-7|-
CASSLGAGSSYEQYF
TGTGCCAGCAGCTTAGGGGCGGGGAGCTCCTACGAGCAGTACTTC
>-|TRBV5-6|TRBJ1-5|-
CASSLGQGGQPQHF
TGTGCCAGCAGCTTGGGCCAGGGAGGGCAGCCCCAGCATTTT
>-|TRBV5-4|TRBJ1-2|TRBD1
CASSLDQGVTYGYTF
TGTGCCAGCAGCTTGGATCAGGGGGTAACCTATGGCTACACCTTC
>-|TRBV19|TRBJ2-1|-
CASSGQLADNNEQFF
TGTGCCAGTAGTGGACAGCTAGCGGATAACAATGAGCAGTTCTTC